What follows are 22 T cell receptor beta chains derived from one specimen sequenced in a study of blood T cell repertoires in COVID-19. This table comes from immunoSEQ multiplex PCR, and its TCRdb copy is limited to in-frame clones, with some not included. The sample yields roughly 100,000 clones, around 88% seen once. The sequenced material came from peripheral blood. The source is a human donor in a cohort sampled during active COVID-19.

V and J are TRBV27 and TRBJ2-7; the match to TRBD2 covers 8 bases. This CDR3 contains 19 residues. Trimming took 5 bases from V and 2 from J; bases not matched to a gene: 20. CDR1 and CDR2 from the germline V gene are MNHEY and SMNVEV (reference sequence). The CDR3 reads CASSPDPGLVGRGPYEQYF. In DNA form, the CDR3 reads TGTGCCAGCAGTCCCGACCCGGGACTAGTGGGGCGGGGGCCCTACGAGCAGTACTTC.

The genes are TRBV6-5 and TRBJ1-1; 9 nucleotides match TRBD1. CDR3 length: 15 residues. Germline CDR1 is MNHEY and CDR2 is SVGAGI. With V trimmed by 6 bases and J by 1 base, 6 bases remained unmatched. The CDR3 region has the DNA TGTGCCAGCAGCGATCCGGGACAGGGGAACACTGAAGCTTTCTTT. Protein product: CASSDPGQGNTEAFF.

The chain couples TRBV4-2 to TRBJ2-1; TRBD2 matches 12 bases. CDR1 is LGHNA, CDR2 YNFKEQ, per germline. J gave up 9 bases and V 3 bases, and 9 bases lay outside the gene matches. The CDR3 is 16 residues long. The CDR3 loop is CASSQALAGGGSEQFF. The CDR3, as DNA: TGTGCCAGCAGCCAGGCCCTAGCGGGGGGGGGTAGTGAGCAGTTCTTC.

The chain links TRBV9 to TRBJ2-7; TRBD1 is a possible D gene (5 bases). V dropped 5 bases and J dropped 4 bases, with 16 bases sitting between them. This CDR3 is built from 14 residues. Germline CDR1 is SGDLS and CDR2 is YYNGEE. This chain's CDR3 is CASSIRDLPYEQYF. CDR3 coding DNA: TGTGCCAGCAGTATCAGGGATTTACCTTACGAGCAGTACTTC.

This clone has just one count. J is TRBJ2-5 and V is TRBV30; 12 bases agree with TRBD2. The CDR3 consists of 15 residues. The germline gives CDR1 GTSNPN, CDR2 SVGIG (reference sequence). Germline trimming cut 0 bases from V and 4 bases from J; bases unmatched to any gene: 3. CDR3 residues: CAWSVRLAGVETQYF. For the CDR3, the DNA is TGTGCCTGGAGTGTACGACTAGCGGGGGTAGAGACCCAGTACTTC.

J is TRBJ2-2 and V is TRBV2; TRBD2 might be the D (5 bases). V dropped 5 bases and J dropped 5 bases, with 18 bases sitting between them. This CDR3 is built from 16 residues. CDR1 is SNHLY and CDR2 is FYNNEI in the germline V gene. The CDR3 is CASSILRTPGTGELFF. DNA of the CDR3: TGTGCCAGCAGTATTCTAAGGACCCCGGGGACCGGGGAGCTGTTTTTT.

The gene calls are TRBV30 and TRBJ1-1; possible D gene TRBD1, 5 bases. The CDR3 contains 14 residues. Trimming left V 2 bases short and J 0 bases short, with 10 bases between. Germline V lookup: CDR1 GTSNPN, CDR2 SVGIG (reference sequence). The CDR3 DNA follows: TGTGCCTGGAGTACAGGAGCCATGAACACTGAAGCTTTCTTT. Translating gives CAWSTGAMNTEAFF.

The chain links TRBV5-1 to TRBJ1-1, with D maybe TRBD1 (5 bases). Per the germline V gene, CDR1 is SGHRS and CDR2 is YFSETQ. The CDR3 extends over 15 amino acids. V lost 1 base to trimming and J lost 5 bases, with 15 bases between them. CDR3 sequence (DNA): TGCGCCAGCAGCTTGAATCCACCGGGGGGGACTGAAGCTTTCTTT. Translating it yields CASSLNPPGGTEAFF.

This clone has just a few counts. The chain has TRBV19 and TRBJ2-7; D might be TRBD2 (5 bases). This CDR3 spans 14 amino acids. V was pared by 1 base and J by 2 bases, with 9 bases between. The germline V gene has CDR1 LNHDA and CDR2 SQIVND (reference sequence). CDR3 loop: CASSIGTFTYEQYF. CDR3 nucleotides: TGTGCCAGTAGTATAGGGACTTTTACCTACGAGCAGTACTTC.

The chain has TRBV19 and TRBJ2-6; TRBD1 matches at 9 bases. The CDR3 sequence is 21 residues long. CDR1 LNHDA and CDR2 SQIVND come from the germline V gene (reference sequence). Unmatched junction bases numbered 23, after V lost 7 bases and J lost 4 bases. The CDR3 loop is CASTYFKGVGQGRLGANVLTF. The CDR3 region has the DNA TGTGCCAGTACCTATTTTAAAGGGGTGGGACAGGGAAGGTTGGGGGCCAACGTCCTGACTTTC.

This clone was detected only a few times. The chain combines TRBV7-2 with TRBJ1-5; D may be TRBD1 (5 bases). V lost 0 bases to trimming and J lost 4 bases, with 10 bases between them. CDR3 length: 15 residues. The germline CDR1 and CDR2 sequences are SGHTA and FQGNSA. CDR3 sequence reads: CASSLAGGSNQPQHF. The CDR3 DNA is TGTGCCAGCAGCTTAGCTGGGGGGTCGAATCAGCCCCAGCATTTT. The full variable domain, rest sourced from reference TRBV7-2 and TRBJ1-5, is GAGVSQSPSNKVTEKGKDVELRCDPISGHTALYWYRQSLGQGLEFLIYFQGNSAPDKSGLPSDRFSAERTGGSVSTLTIQRTQQEDSAVYLCASSLAGGSNQPQHFGDGTRLSIL.

The chain recombines TRBV7-6 with TRBJ2-7; 8 nucleotides agree with TRBD1. J gave up 2 bases and V 5 bases, and 5 bases lay outside the gene matches. Germline CDR1 and CDR2: SGHVS and FNYEAQ. CDR3 length equals 14 residues. The CDR3 here is CASSVDRGPYEQYF. The CDR3, as DNA: TGTGCCAGCAGCGTCGACAGGGGACCCTACGAGCAGTACTTC. Complete variable domain (other parts from reference TRBV7-6 and TRBJ2-7): GAGVSQSPRYKVTKRGQDVALRCDPISGHVSLYWYRQALGQGPEFLTYFNYEAQQDKSGLPNDRFSAERPEGSISTLTIQRTEQRDSAMYRCASSVDRGPYEQYFGPGTRLTVT.

The CDR3 reads CASSQDGVSGVYGYTF. In nucleotides, the CDR3 is TGCGCCAGCAGCCAAGATGGGGTTTCGGGGGTCTATGGCTACACCTTC. The rearrangement uses TRBV4-1 and TRBJ1-2; a possible D gene is TRBD1 (5 bases). Trimming took off 0 bases at V and 4 bases at J, with 15 bases between the two ends. Germline assignment: CDR1 MGHRA and CDR2 YSYEKL. This CDR3 comprises 16 residues.

The genes are TRBV2 and TRBJ1-5, with D uncertain. The CDR3 contains 13 residues. CDR1 and CDR2 (germline): SNHLY, FYNNEI. V was clipped by 4 bases and J by 8 bases, with 12 bases between them. The CDR3 sequence is CASSARGFEPQHF. CDR3 DNA: TGTGCCAGCAGTGCGCGGGGTTTTGAGCCCCAGCATTTT.

This clone was picked up one time. The chain has TRBV5-1 and TRBJ1-4; 9 bases fit TRBD1. V lost 3 bases, J lost 7 bases, and 7 bases stayed unmatched. In germline, CDR1 is SGHRS, CDR2 YFSETQ. The CDR3 is made up of 15 amino acids. The CDR3 nucleotides read TGCGCCAGCAGCTCCGCCGGGACAGGGCGTGAAAAACTGTTTTTT. This sequence encodes CASSSAGTGREKLFF.

The chain is built from TRBV11-2 and TRBJ1-2; D is unresolved. V gave up 0 bases and J gave up 1 base, with 15 bases separating them. In germline, CDR1 is SGHAT, CDR2 FQNNGV. The length of the CDR3 is 17 residues. The CDR3 DNA reads TGTGCCAGCAGCTTAGAGGGCCATCTCCCTATTAACTATGGCTACACCTTC. Translation gives CASSLEGHLPINYGYTF. Full variable domain (outside the CDR3, taken from reference TRBV11-2 and TRBJ1-2): EAGVAQSPRYKIIEKRQSVAFWCNPISGHATLYWYQQILGQGPKLLIQFQNNGVVDDSQLPKDRFSAERLKGVDSTLKIQPAKLEDSAVYLCASSLEGHLPINYGYTFGSGTRLTVV.

J is TRBJ2-4 and V is TRBV13; TRBD2 is a possible D gene (6 bases). Germline CDR1 and CDR2: PRHDT and FYEKMQ (reference sequence). The CDR3 has 14 amino acids. The V end lost 5 bases, the J end lost 4 bases, and 12 bases lay between the germline ends. The CDR3 sequence: CASSQAGIKNIQYF. The CDR3 coding sequence is TGTGCCAGCAGCCAAGCGGGTATTAAAAACATTCAGTACTTC.

The V and J genes are TRBV29-1 and TRBJ1-1, with 8 nucleotides matching TRBD1. Unmatched junction bases numbered 0, after V lost 6 bases and J lost 0 bases. Germline V gene sequence: CDR1 SQVTM, CDR2 ANQGSEA. This CDR3 has 12 residues. CDR3 DNA: TGCAGCGTCAGGGGGCTGAACACTGAAGCTTTCTTT. Amino acid sequence: CSVRGLNTEAFF.

This chain connects TRBV6-9 to TRBJ1-5; 7 bases are shared with TRBD1. The germline gives CDR1 MNHGY, CDR2 SVAAGI. The CDR3 runs to 12 residues. The V segment lost 5 bases and the J segment 9 bases; nucleotides outside the gene matches: 4. The CDR3 sequence: CASSAGGAPQHF. In nucleotides, the CDR3 is TGTGCCAGCAGTGCAGGGGGAGCGCCCCAGCATTTT.

The V call is TRBV5-4, the J call TRBJ2-5; D unresolved. Germline V gives CDR1 SGHNT, CDR2 YYREEE (reference sequence). Deletions cut 0 bases from V and 5 bases from J, with 11 bases between. The CDR3 runs 14 residues. CDR3 bases: TGTGCCAGCAGCTTGGAGTTCGGTTTGGAGACCCAGTACTTC. Protein: CASSLEFGLETQYF.

This chain uses TRBV11-2 with TRBJ2-3, with D perhaps TRBD1 (5 bases). The CDR3 runs 14 residues. The V gene's germline CDR1 is SGHAT and CDR2 FQNNGV. The V end was cut by 5 bases, the J end by 1 base, with 10 bases between. In nucleotides, the CDR3 is TGTGCCAGCAGCGCCAGGGTCGGCACAGATACGCAGTATTTT. It is translated as CASSARVGTDTQYF.

J is TRBJ1-1 and V is TRBV29-1; D is perhaps TRBD1 (6 bases). The CDR3 length is 14 residues. Germline values: CDR1 SQVTM, CDR2 ANQGSEA. Trimming removed 7 bases from V and 4 bases from J, with 19 bases in between. The CDR3 coding sequence is TGCAGCGCCAAGGTTAATCGGGGGGCCACTGAAGCTTTCTTT. The encoded protein is CSAKVNRGATEAFF.